This T cell receptor beta chain was recovered during a study of control samples from healthy donors and cancer patients (dated by TCRdb to between 2020 and 2021). Preparation of the library involved the immunoSEQ multiplex PCR assay. Drawn from immuneACCESS, this table holds only the in-frame rearrangements with V and J called that TCRdb kept. Clones are partly lost; checked studies trace under half to an unresolved V gene and leave the rest unexplained. The sample contains 120,000 or so clones, 91% of them found a single time. Roughly 8.8% of the sample rests with the top ten. On this clone: The target of this receptor is not known. No clone much larger than this one lies a single base away; base qualities are absent. The same CDR3 can be traced to other DNA sequences in this sample.

V gives up 0 bases and J gives up 2 bases, and the segment between their germline ends measures 4 bases. Including cysteine and phenylalanine, the CDR3 has 13 amino acids. Left in the record is the CDR3 DNA by itself, 39 bases read in frame from the first base. The germline V gene (reference sequence) supplies CDR1 LNHNV and CDR2 YYDKDF. The chain joins TRBV15 to TRBJ1-1; the D segment cannot be called with confidence. Sequenced input: blood. The receptor comes from a man aged 18 to 29 in good health. The DNA sequence follows: TGTGCCACCAGCAGAGACCTCAACACTGAAGCTTTCTTT. Translated, this gives CATSRDLNTEAFF. This CDR3, with the reference TRBV15 and TRBJ1-1 proteins standing in past its ends, gives the full variable domain DAMVIQNPRYQVTQFGKPVTLSCSQTLNHNVMYWYQQKSSQAPKLLFHYYDKDFNNEADTPDNFQSRRPNTSFCFLDIRSPGLGDTAMYLCATSRDLNTEAFFGQGTRLTVV.